Shown below are 31 T cell receptor beta chains from a single sample sequenced in a study of T-cell reconstitution after alpha-beta-depleted transplantation in children. The TCRbeta library was prepared with unique molecular identifiers. TCRdb recomputed calls from the PCR reads with MiXCR, one row per CDR3 protein. The table lists 700,000 to 950,000 distinct CDR3 sequences, 16% of them singletons. Sequenced material: PBMCs, mostly from graft donor cells, taken 360 days after TCRalphabeta/CD19-depleted stem cell transplant. The receptors were sampled from a male patient younger than 18 who had a stem cell transplant for acute lymphoblastic leukemia, so the T cells may come from the graft donor.

This clonotype was recorded a few times. This sequence joins TRBV6-4 and TRBJ2-3, with D possibly matching TRBD2 (6 bases). V was shortened by 1 base and J by 7 bases, with 12 bases between the two germline ends. CDR1 MRHNA and CDR2 SNTAGT come from the germline V gene. This CDR3 is built from 14 residues. CDR3 nucleotide sequence: TGTGCCAGCAGTGACTGGGGGACTGGGAATACGCAGTATTTT. Translating gives CASSDWGTGNTQYF.

This clonotype was seen only a few times. The V gene is TRBV6-1, the J gene TRBJ1-1, with TRBD1 as a possible D gene (6 bases). Trimming left V 3 bases short and J 3 bases short, with 14 bases between. There are 15 residues in the CDR3. Germline V CDR1 and CDR2: MNHNS, SASEGT. CDR3 DNA sequence: TGTGCCAGCAGTGACCCACAGGGAGTCGACACTGAAGCTTTCTTT. Translated, it gives CASSDPQGVDTEAFF.

This CDR3 reads CASSQDPGARNEQFF. The CDR3 DNA reads TGTGCCAGCAGCCAAGACCCAGGGGCCCGGAATGAGCAGTTCTTC. J is TRBJ2-1 and V is TRBV3-1, with D maybe TRBD1 (6 bases). Trimming removed 0 bases at V and 7 bases at J, with 13 bases between. Germline values: CDR1 LGHDT, CDR2 YNNKEL (reference sequence). This CDR3 has 15 residues.

The V and J genes are TRBV7-9 and TRBJ1-4; D is unresolved. This CDR3 has 14 amino acids. The V and J ends lost 6 bases and 4 bases respectively, with 12 bases between them. CDR1 and CDR2 from the germline V gene are SEHNR and FQNEAQ (reference sequence). The CDR3 reads CASRLAGLNEKLFF. CDR3 DNA: TGTGCCAGCAGGCTAGCCGGCCTTAATGAAAAACTGTTTTTT. The variable domain in full, completed from reference TRBV7-9 and TRBJ1-4, reads DTGVSQNPRHKITKRGQNVTFRCDPISEHNRLYWYRQTLGQGPEFLTYFQNEAQLEKSRLLSDRFSAERPKGSFSTLEIQRTEQGDSAMYLCASRLAGLNEKLFFGSGTQLSVL.

The V and J genes are TRBV7-6 and TRBJ2-7, with D possibly TRBD2 on 5 matching bases. Germline CDR1 and CDR2: SGHVS and FNYEAQ. V lost 0 bases and J lost 6, with 6 bases in between. The CDR3 covers 12 residues. The CDR3 DNA is TGTGCCAGCAGCTTAGCTGAGGGCGAGCAGTACTTC. This encodes CASSLAEGEQYF.

This clonotype was counted a few times. The CDR3 sequence is CASKTGNGYEQYF. CDR3 sequence (DNA): TGCGCCAGCAAGACAGGGAATGGCTACGAGCAGTACTTC. The rearrangement joins TRBV5-1 to TRBJ2-7; 7 bases fit TRBD1. The V gene's germline CDR1 is SGHRS and CDR2 YFSETQ. The CDR3 runs 13 residues. V gave up 6 bases and J gave up 3 bases; unmatched junction bases: 6.

This clonotype has a handful of counts. J is TRBJ1-2 and V is TRBV12-3 or TRBV12-4; 7 bases match TRBD1. This CDR3 has 15 amino acids. J was trimmed by 4 bases and V by 1 base; bases with no gene match: 6. CDR3 in amino acids: CASSLERGRGYGYTF. The DNA for the CDR3 is TGTGCCAGCAGTTTAGAGAGGGGGCGCGGCTATGGCTACACCTTC.

Here the CDR3 DNA reads TGCGCCAGCAGCTTGGCCGAGACTAGCGGGACGGGGGAGCAGTTCTTC. As protein: CASSLAETSGTGEQFF. The chain combines TRBV5-1 with TRBJ2-1; 11 positions match TRBD2. Germline-derived CDR1 and CDR2 are SGHRS and YFSETQ. This CDR3 contains 16 residues. Trimming at V came to 0 bases and at J to 10 bases, leaving 9 bases not matched to a gene.

The chain links TRBV19 to TRBJ2-3; D gene unclear. Trimming shortened V by 3 bases and J by 3 bases, and 19 bases separated the two germline ends. Per germline, CDR1 LNHDA and CDR2 SQIVND (reference sequence). The CDR3 is 17 residues long. The CDR3 loop is CASSIGRRVIITDTQYF. As DNA, the CDR3 is TGTGCCAGTAGTATCGGGCGACGGGTGATAATAACAGATACGCAGTATTTT.

This clonotype turned up a few times. The rearrangement joins TRBV27 to TRBJ1-1; 7 bases are shared with TRBD1. CDR1 MNHEY and CDR2 SMNVEV come from the germline V gene (reference sequence). With 3 bases clipped from V and 7 bases from J, the junction kept 11 bases outside the gene matches. The CDR3 length is 15 residues. In DNA, the CDR3 is TGTGCCAGCAGTTTGAAATGGGACAGCATGTTTGAAGCTTTCTTT. It yields the protein CASSLKWDSMFEAFF.

This clonotype was found a few times. The chain carries TRBV5-5 and TRBJ1-2; no reliable D call. CDR1 is SGHKS and CDR2 is YYEKEE in the germline V gene (reference sequence). The CDR3 covers 15 residues. V was pared by 1 base and J by 4 bases, with 14 bases between. CDR3: CASSLLDDGPYGYTF. CDR3 nucleotides: TGTGCCAGCAGCTTGCTGGATGACGGACCCTATGGCTACACCTTC.

The sample holds many counts of this clonotype. CDR3 sequence (DNA): TGTGCCAGCAGTGATATGTGGAGTGGAAACACCATATATTTT. It yields the protein CASSDMWSGNTIYF. The chain employs TRBV25-1 and TRBJ1-3; D not certain. The germline V and J ends were trimmed by 3 bases and 3 bases, with 9 bases remaining between them. Germline values: CDR1 MGHDK, CDR2 SYGVNS. There are 14 residues in the CDR3.

This chain connects TRBV25-1 to TRBJ2-4; tentatively, D is TRBD2 (6 bases). This CDR3 spans 15 amino acids. Looked up from germline, CDR1 is MGHDK and CDR2 is SYGVNS. V shed 6 bases and J shed 0 bases, with 12 bases lying between them. CDR3 nucleotides: TGTGCCAGCAGGGGGACTGACCTAGCCAAAAACATTCAGTACTTC. It is translated as CASRGTDLAKNIQYF.

This sequence joins TRBV19 and TRBJ2-2, with D unresolved. V was clipped by 4 bases and J by 0 bases, with 15 bases between them. Per germline, CDR1 LNHDA and CDR2 SQIVND (reference sequence). The CDR3 is 17 residues long. The CDR3: CASSTYLRGANTGELFF. In nucleotides, the CDR3 is TGTGCCAGTAGTACGTACCTCCGTGGTGCGAACACCGGGGAGCTGTTTTTT. Supplemented by reference TRBV19 and TRBJ2-2, the full variable domain reads DGGITQSPKYLFRKEGQNVTLSCEQNLNHDAMYWYRQDPGQGLRLIYYSQIVNDFQKGDIAEGYSVSREKKESFPLTVTSAQKNPTAFYLCASSTYLRGANTGELFFGEGSRLTVL.

This chain connects TRBV12-3 or TRBV12-4 to TRBJ2-7, with D tentatively TRBD1 (5 bases). The CDR3 consists of 14 residues. The V gene lost 2 bases and the J gene lost 7 bases, with 15 bases spanning the gap. The CDR3 DNA follows: TGTGCCAGCAGTTTATCCCTGAGAGCAGGGGAGCAGTACTTC. Protein: CASSLSLRAGEQYF.

In this sample, this clonotype turned up a few times. The V gene is TRBV9, the J gene TRBJ2-1; 7 positions agree with TRBD2. The germline V gene encodes CDR1 SGDLS and CDR2 YYNGEE. V trimming: 3 bases; J trimming: 8 bases; junction bases outside the gene matches: 2. There are 12 residues in the CDR3. As DNA, the CDR3 is TGTGCCAGCAGCGGACTAGCACATGAGCAGTTCTTC. This gives the protein CASSGLAHEQFF.

For the CDR3, the DNA is TGTGCCAGCAGCTCCCTCCGACAAACCACCGGGGAGCTGTTTTTT. Translation: CASSSLRQTTGELFF. The chain employs TRBV5-5 and TRBJ2-2; D is unresolved. The germline V and J ends were trimmed by 3 bases and 4 bases, with 13 bases remaining between them. This CDR3 is built from 15 residues. CDR1 and CDR2 from the germline V gene are SGHKS and YYEKEE (reference sequence).

This chain uses TRBV20-1 with TRBJ2-4; no clear D. V was cut by 1 base and J by 0 bases, with 7 bases left in between. CDR1 and CDR2 from the germline V gene are DFQATT and SNEGSKA (reference sequence). This CDR3 spans 14 amino acids. The CDR3 loop reads CSARGGVAKNIQYF. The CDR3 DNA sequence: TGCAGTGCTAGAGGTGGGGTAGCCAAAAACATTCAGTACTTC.

The chain employs TRBV5-6 and TRBJ2-2; 11 nucleotides match TRBD2. Germline V gene sequence: CDR1 SGHDT, CDR2 YYEEEE. The CDR3 is 18 amino acids. The J segment lost 5 bases and the V segment lost 1 base, leaving 10 bases of the junction unmatched. CDR3 in amino acids: CASSLWLAGGPGTGELFF. For the CDR3, the DNA is TGTGCCAGCAGCTTGTGGCTAGCGGGAGGACCGGGGACCGGGGAGCTGTTTTTT.

The V gene is TRBV7-6, the J gene TRBJ2-7; a possible D gene is TRBD2 (5 bases). The CDR3 is made up of 21 amino acids. Germline assignment: CDR1 SGHVS and CDR2 FNYEAQ. V lost 1 base and J lost 0, with 28 bases in between. The CDR3 loop is CASSLVGGAGAEGVGSYEQYF. CDR3 DNA sequence: TGTGCCAGCAGCTTAGTAGGCGGAGCTGGAGCAGAGGGAGTCGGCTCCTACGAGCAGTACTTC.

The chain employs TRBV29-1 and TRBJ1-4; D is ambiguous. CDR1 and CDR2 (germline): SQVTM, ANQGSEA. CDR3 length: 16 residues. Trimming took 1 base from V and 7 from J, leaving 19 bases between them. The CDR3, as DNA: TGCAGCGTTGAAGTGGGCGGGGTAGGCAGTGCTGAAAAACTGTTTTTT. Amino acids: CSVEVGGVGSAEKLFF.

This chain joins TRBV29-1 and TRBJ2-7; D gene unclear. The CDR3 consists of 12 residues. The V and J ends lost 6 bases and 3 bases respectively, with 12 bases between them. Germline V gene data show CDR1 as SQVTM and CDR2 as ANQGSEA. The CDR3 nucleotides read TGCAGCGTCGAGTCACAACGCTACGAGCAGTACTTC. Residues: CSVESQRYEQYF.

The gene calls are TRBV6-2 or TRBV6-3 and TRBJ2-7; the D gene is possibly TRBD2 (5 bases). Per germline, CDR1 MNHEY and CDR2 SVGEGT. This CDR3 has 15 residues. Between the trimmed V and J ends, which lost 0 bases and 1 base, there was a span of 10 bases. Here the CDR3 DNA reads TGTGCCAGCAGTTACTCTCTAGCTTCGTCCTACGAGCAGTACTTC. Its translation: CASSYSLASSYEQYF.

This clonotype was counted only a few times. The chain has TRBV7-8 and TRBJ2-1; the D is unclear. The CDR3 consists of 17 residues. Germline V CDR1 and CDR2: SGHVS, FQNEAQ. Trimming removed 2 bases from V and 6 bases from J, with 20 bases in between. CDR3 nucleotide sequence: TGTGCCAGCAGCTTACAAGGTCAGGTTAGTCAGCGCAATGAGCAGTTCTTC. Encoded protein: CASSLQGQVSQRNEQFF. Filled out from reference TRBV7-8 and TRBJ2-1, the complete variable domain reads GAGVSQSPRYKVAKRGQDVALRCDPISGHVSLFWYQQALGQGPEFLTYFQNEAQLDKSGLPSDRFFAERPEGSVSTLKIQRTQQEDSAVYLCASSLQGQVSQRNEQFFGPGTRLTVL.

The rearrangement uses TRBV3-1 and TRBJ1-1; D not resolved. Germline V lookup: CDR1 LGHDT, CDR2 YNNKEL (reference sequence). V lost 6 bases and J lost 0, with 14 bases in between. The CDR3 extends over 15 amino acids. CDR3 sequence (DNA): TGTGCCAGCAGTCCCCACGCGGGTATGAACACTGAAGCTTTCTTT. Translated: CASSPHAGMNTEAFF. The whole variable domain, filled in from reference TRBV3-1 and TRBJ1-1, reads DTAVSQTPKYLVTQMGNDKSIKCEQNLGHDTMYWYKQDSKKFLKIMFSYNNKELIINETVPNRFSPKSPDKAHLNLHINSLELGDSAVYFCASSPHAGMNTEAFFGQGTRLTVV.

This clonotype appeared many times. The chain's CDR3 is CASRDFDEQYF. For the CDR3, the DNA is TGCGCCAGCAGAGACTTCGACGAGCAGTACTTC. The rearrangement joins TRBV5-1 to TRBJ2-7; no firm D call. The V gene's germline CDR1 is SGHRS and CDR2 YFSETQ. V lost 5 bases to trimming and J lost 5 bases, with 8 bases between them. The CDR3 length is 11 residues.

The genes are TRBV5-1 and TRBJ2-2, with 7 bases aligning to TRBD1. The ends lost 0 bases at V and 4 bases at J; junction bases unmatched: 6. Per the germline V gene, CDR1 is SGHRS and CDR2 is YFSETQ. CDR3 length equals 16 residues. The CDR3 protein is CASSLGPGQTTGELFF. DNA of the CDR3: TGCGCCAGCAGCTTGGGCCCGGGACAGACCACCGGGGAGCTGTTTTTT.

This clonotype was observed a few times. The rearrangement joins TRBV3-1 to TRBJ2-5; 8 bases are shared with TRBD1. CDR1 LGHDT and CDR2 YNNKEL come from the germline V gene (reference sequence). V lost 6 bases and J lost 5; bases outside the gene matches: 8. The CDR3 runs to 14 residues. CDR3 in DNA: TGTGCCAGCAGGATTCAGGGGGCGCGGGAGACCCAGTACTTC. This encodes CASRIQGARETQYF.

The chain links TRBV7-9 to TRBJ2-5; 11 bases are a match to TRBD1. CDR1 and CDR2 (germline): SEHNR, FQNEAQ (reference sequence). This CDR3 is built from 15 residues. Germline trimming cut 5 bases from V and 3 bases from J; bases unmatched to any gene: 5. Written as DNA, the CDR3 is TGTGCCAGCAGCGCCGGGACAGGGGGAAAAGAGACCCAGTACTTC. Its protein is CASSAGTGGKETQYF. Full variable domain (outside the CDR3, taken from reference TRBV7-9 and TRBJ2-5): DTGVSQNPRHKITKRGQNVTFRCDPISEHNRLYWYRQTLGQGPEFLTYFQNEAQLEKSRLLSDRFSAERPKGSFSTLEIQRTEQGDSAMYLCASSAGTGGKETQYFGPGTRLLVL.

This sequence joins TRBV15 and TRBJ2-7; D possibly corresponds to TRBD2 (5 bases). This CDR3 spans 16 amino acids. Between the trimmed V and J ends, which lost 0 bases and 9 bases, there was a span of 21 bases. CDR1 is LNHNV, CDR2 YYDKDF, per germline (reference sequence). CDR3 in DNA: TGTGCCACCAGCAGAGATCGAGGGTCGGCGGGTGCGGTGCAGTACTTC. Amino acids: CATSRDRGSAGAVQYF.

J is TRBJ1-1 and V is TRBV19; D gene ambiguous. V gave up 1 base and J gave up 1 base, with 10 bases separating them. Germline values: CDR1 LNHDA, CDR2 SQIVND (reference sequence). CDR3 length: 15 amino acids. The CDR3 DNA reads as TGTGCCAGTAGTATAGGGCTTCACCAGAACACTGAAGCTTTCTTT. Its translation is CASSIGLHQNTEAFF.